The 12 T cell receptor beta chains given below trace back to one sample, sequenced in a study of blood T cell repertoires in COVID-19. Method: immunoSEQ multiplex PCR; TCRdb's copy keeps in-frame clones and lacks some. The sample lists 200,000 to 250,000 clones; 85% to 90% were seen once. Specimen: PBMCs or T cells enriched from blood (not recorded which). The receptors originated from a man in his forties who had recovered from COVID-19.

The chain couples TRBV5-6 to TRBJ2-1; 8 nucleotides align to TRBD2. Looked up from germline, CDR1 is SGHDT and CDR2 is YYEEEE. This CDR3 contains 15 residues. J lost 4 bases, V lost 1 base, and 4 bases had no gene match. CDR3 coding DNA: TGTGCCAGCAGCTTGCCGGGGGGGCCTTACAATGAGCAGTTCTTC. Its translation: CASSLPGGPYNEQFF. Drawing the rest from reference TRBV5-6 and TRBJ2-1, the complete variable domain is DAGVTQSPTHLIKTRGQQVTLRCSPKSGHDTVSWYQQALGQGPQFIFQYYEEEERQRGNFPDRFSGHQFPNYSSELNVNALLLGDSALYLCASSLPGGPYNEQFFGPGTRLTVL.

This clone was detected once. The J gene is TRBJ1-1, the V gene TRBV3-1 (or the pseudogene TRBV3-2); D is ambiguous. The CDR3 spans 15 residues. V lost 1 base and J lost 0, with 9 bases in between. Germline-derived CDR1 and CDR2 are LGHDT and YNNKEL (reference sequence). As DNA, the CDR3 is TGTGCCAGCAGCCAAGTATCAGACATGAACACTGAAGCTTTCTTT. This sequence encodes CASSQVSDMNTEAFF.

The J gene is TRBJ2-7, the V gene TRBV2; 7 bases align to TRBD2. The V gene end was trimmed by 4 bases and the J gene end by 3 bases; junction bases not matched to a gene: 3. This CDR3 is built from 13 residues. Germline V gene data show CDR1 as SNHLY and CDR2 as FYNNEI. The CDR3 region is CASSAGRGYEQYF. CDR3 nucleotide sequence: TGTGCCAGCAGTGCAGGGAGGGGCTACGAGCAGTACTTC.

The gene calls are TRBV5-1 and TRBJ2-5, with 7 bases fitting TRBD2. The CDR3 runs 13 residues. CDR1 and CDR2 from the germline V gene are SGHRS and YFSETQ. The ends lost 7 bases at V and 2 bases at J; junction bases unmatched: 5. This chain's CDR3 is CASSWGGQETQYF. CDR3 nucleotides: TGCGCCAGCTCTTGGGGGGGGCAAGAGACCCAGTACTTC.

The CDR3 loop is CASSDRTDTGTEAFF. CDR3 nucleotides: TGTGCCAGCAGCGATCGTACAGACACGGGGACTGAAGCTTTCTTT. The V gene is TRBV9, the J gene TRBJ1-1; D unclear. CDR3 length equals 15 residues. Trimming pared 3 bases from V and 5 bases from J, leaving 17 bases between. Germline V gene lookup returns CDR1 SGDLS and CDR2 YYNGEE.

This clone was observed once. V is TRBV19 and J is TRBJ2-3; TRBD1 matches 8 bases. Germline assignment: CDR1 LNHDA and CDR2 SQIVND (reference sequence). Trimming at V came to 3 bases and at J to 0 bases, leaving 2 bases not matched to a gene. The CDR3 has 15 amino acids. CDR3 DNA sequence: TGTGCCAGTAGTATGCAGGGGGCTAGCACAGATACGCAGTATTTT. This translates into CASSMQGASTDTQYF.

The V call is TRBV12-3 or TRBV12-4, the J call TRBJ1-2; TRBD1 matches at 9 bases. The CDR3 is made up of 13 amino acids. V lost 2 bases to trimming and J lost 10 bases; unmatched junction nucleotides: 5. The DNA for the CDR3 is TGTGCCAGCAGTTTACAGGGACAGGGATCCTACACCTTC. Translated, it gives CASSLQGQGSYTF.

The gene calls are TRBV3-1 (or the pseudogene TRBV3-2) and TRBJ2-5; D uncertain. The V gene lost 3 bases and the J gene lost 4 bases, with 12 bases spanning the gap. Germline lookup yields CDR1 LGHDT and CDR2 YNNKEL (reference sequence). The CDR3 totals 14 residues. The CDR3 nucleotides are TGTGCCAGCAGCCACCTCGGTTCTGCAGAGACCCAGTACTTC. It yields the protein CASSHLGSAETQYF.

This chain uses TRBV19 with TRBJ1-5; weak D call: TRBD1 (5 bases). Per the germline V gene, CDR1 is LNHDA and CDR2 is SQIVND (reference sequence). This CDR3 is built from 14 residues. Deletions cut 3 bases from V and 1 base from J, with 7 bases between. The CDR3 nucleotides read TGTGCCAGTAGTATGGCAGGGAGCAATCAGCCCCAGCATTTT. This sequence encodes CASSMAGSNQPQHF.

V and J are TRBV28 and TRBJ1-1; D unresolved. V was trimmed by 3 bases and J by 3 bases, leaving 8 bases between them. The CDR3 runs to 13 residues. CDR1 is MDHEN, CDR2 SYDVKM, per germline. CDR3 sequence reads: CASSFDKDTEAFF. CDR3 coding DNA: TGTGCCAGCAGTTTTGACAAAGACACTGAAGCTTTCTTT.

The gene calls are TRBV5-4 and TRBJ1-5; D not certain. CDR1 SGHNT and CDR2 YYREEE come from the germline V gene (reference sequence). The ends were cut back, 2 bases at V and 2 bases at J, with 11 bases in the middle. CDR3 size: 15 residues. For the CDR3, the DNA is TGTGCCAGCAGCTTAAGGGAGGCTGGCAATCAGCCCCAGCATTTT. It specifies CASSLREAGNQPQHF.

The CDR3 sequence is CASSVETPMNTGELFF. As DNA, the CDR3 is TGTGCCAGCAGCGTAGAGACACCCATGAACACCGGGGAGCTGTTTTTT. The chain recombines TRBV9 with TRBJ2-2; D unclear. The CDR3 runs to 16 residues. The V end was cut by 0 bases, the J end by 1 base, with 10 bases between. The germline CDR1 and CDR2 sequences are SGDLS and YYNGEE.